This is a list of T cell receptor beta chains from one sample in a study of T cell responses to AZD1222 COVID-19 vaccine. Assay used: immunoSEQ multiplex PCR; TCRdb lists only in-frame clones, some missing. The profile shows approximately 180,000 clones, just over 90% of them singletons. The sequencing used peripheral blood, collected on day 0 of AZD1222 vaccination. The receptors were gathered from an adult in good health. CDR3s include the opening cysteine and the closing phenylalanine or tryptophan. A D gene is named only where the DNA matches it firmly. Clone size appears in some rows only: once, few, many, or a class for an expanded clone.

.	TRBJ1-1	.	TRBV5-1	CASSLETPNTEAFF	TGCGCCAGCAGCTTGGAGACACCGAACACTGAAGCTTTCTTT
.	TRBJ1-2	.	TRBV7-2	CASSPRVINYGYTF	TGTGCCAGCAGCCCCCGGGTCATTAACTATGGCTACACCTTC
.	TRBJ2-5	.	TRBV7-2	CASSLESQTQYF	TGTGCCAGCAGCTTAGAGAGCCAGACCCAGTACTTC
.	TRBJ2-7	.	TRBV6-2/TRBV6-3	CASSSIYEQYF	TGTGCCAGCAGTTCAATCTACGAGCAGTACTTC
.	TRBJ1-3	once	TRBV9	CASTDGGFSGNTIYF	TGTGCCAGCACCGACGGTGGGTTCTCTGGAAACACCATATATTTT
.	TRBJ2-2	.	TRBV5-1	CATGQGYGTGELFF	TGCGCCACAGGGCAGGGTTACGGAACCGGGGAGCTGTTTTTT
.	TRBJ1-2	.	TRBV7-8	CASSSGRSYGYTF	TGTGCCAGCAGCAGCGGGAGGTCGTATGGCTACACCTTC
.	TRBJ2-5	.	TRBV30	CAWSGEETQYF	TGTGCCTGGAGTGGAGAGGAGACCCAGTACTTC
TRBD1	TRBJ2-7	.	TRBV18	CASSPRTGVNEQYF	TGTGCCAGCTCACCAAGGACAGGAGTCAACGAGCAGTACTTC
.	TRBJ2-1	.	TRBV6-9	CASSYSSGECNEQFF	TGTGCCAGCAGTTATTCCAGTGGAGAGTGCAATGAGCAGTTCTTC
TRBD1	TRBJ2-2	.	TRBV11-3	CASSPTTGAGELFF	TGTGCCAGCAGCCCAACGACAGGGGCCGGGGAGCTGTTTTTT
.	TRBJ2-1	few	TRBV4-1	CASSHRTRANEQFF	TGCGCCAGCAGCCACCGGACCAGAGCGAATGAGCAGTTCTTC
TRBD2	TRBJ2-2	.	TRBV6-2/TRBV6-3	CASSYTASGIGELFF	TGTGCCAGCAGTTACACGGCTAGCGGGATCGGGGAGCTGTTTTTT
TRBD1	TRBJ2-7	.	TRBV18	CASSPLPSGTASYEQYF	TGTGCCAGCTCACCGCTCCCTTCCGGGACAGCATCCTACGAGCAGTACTTC
TRBD2	TRBJ2-2	.	TRBV7-2	CASSSSGHTGELFF	TGTGCCAGCAGCTCTAGCGGTCACACCGGGGAGCTGTTTTTT
.	TRBJ2-1	.	TRBV4-1	CASRETGSAYNEQFF	TGCGCCAGCAGAGAGACAGGATCGGCCTACAATGAGCAGTTCTTC
.	TRBJ2-2	.	TRBV2	CASRRDTNPGELFF	TGTGCCAGCAGGCGGGACACCAACCCCGGGGAGCTGTTTTTT
.	TRBJ1-1	once	TRBV27	CASSSGRNTEAFF	TGTGCCAGCAGTTCGGGACGGAACACTGAAGCTTTCTTT
TRBD1	TRBJ1-2	.	TRBV7-8	CASSMGQLSDGYTF	TGTGCCAGCAGCATGGGACAGCTTTCCGATGGCTACACCTTC
.	TRBJ1-3	.	TRBV4-2	CASSQVTGAGNTIYF	TGTGCCAGCAGCCAAGTGACTGGCGCTGGAAACACCATATATTTT
.	TRBJ2-1	few	TRBV6-6	CASSAYIEDEQFF	TGTGCCAGCAGTGCCTATATCGAGGATGAGCAGTTCTTC
TRBD1	TRBJ1-1	.	TRBV24-1	CATSDQTPTGTNTEAFF	TGTGCCACCAGTGACCAAACCCCGACAGGGACGAACACTGAAGCTTTCTTT
.	TRBJ2-7	.	TRBV7-9	CASTNIRDSDYRRSYEQYF	TGTGCCAGCACCAACATCCGGGACTCCGATTATCGACGTTCCTACGAGCAGTACTTC
.	TRBJ1-1	few	TRBV4-2	CASSQEEGFGNTEAFF	TGTGCCAGCAGCCAAGAGGAGGGGTTTGGTAACACTGAAGCTTTCTTT
TRBD2	TRBJ2-1	.	TRBV2	CASSVKKGTSTIF	TGTGCCAGCAGTGTGAAAAAGGGGACTAGTACTATCTTC
TRBD1	TRBJ2-7	.	TRBV19	CASSTGQGNLYEQYF	TGTGCCAGTAGTACTGGACAGGGGAATTTATACGAGCAGTACTTC
.	TRBJ2-5	.	TRBV6-5	CASSPVAQETQYF	TGTGCCAGCAGTCCAGTGGCCCAAGAGACCCAGTACTTC
TRBD1	TRBJ1-6	.	TRBV4-1	CASSPWPSGQDGSPLHF	TGCGCCAGCAGCCCCTGGCCATCGGGACAGGACGGTTCACCCCTCCACTTT
.	TRBJ1-1	.	TRBV29-1	CSALRAVNTEAFF	TGCAGCGCCCTAAGGGCAGTGAACACTGAAGCTTTCTTT
.	TRBJ2-3	.	TRBV12-5	CASGLDYTDTQYF	TGTGCTAGTGGTTTGGACTATACAGATACGCAGTATTTT
.	TRBJ2-3	.	TRBV6-5	CASTDGWGTDTQYF	TGTGCCAGCACCGACGGGTGGGGCACAGATACGCAGTATTTT
.	TRBJ2-7	.	TRBV9	CASSERGGLGYEQYF	TGTGCCAGCAGCGAAAGGGGGGGTCTAGGGTACGAGCAGTACTTC
.	TRBJ2-5	.	TRBV7-6	CASSFDPRGGSVGETQYF	TGTGCCAGCAGCTTTGATCCTAGGGGTGGGTCCGTGGGAGAGACCCAGTACTTC
.	TRBJ2-7	.	TRBV2	CASSAGVVYEQYF	TGTGCCAGCAGTGCGGGAGTGGTTTACGAGCAGTACTTC
TRBD1	TRBJ1-5	.	TRBV23-1	CASSQSGGPNQPQHF	TGCGCCAGCAGTCAATCAGGGGGCCCCAATCAGCCCCAGCATTTT
.	TRBJ2-3	.	TRBV10-3	CAISEETDTQYF	TGTGCCATCAGTGAGGAGACAGATACGCAGTATTTT
.	TRBJ1-3	.	TRBV7-9	CASSPGWDTGNGNTIYF	TGTGCCAGCAGCCCCGGTTGGGACACAGGGAACGGAAACACCATATATTTT
.	TRBJ1-5	.	TRBV7-8	CASSPQGLGRQPQHF	TGTGCCAGCAGCCCGCAGGGGTTGGGTCGGCAGCCCCAGCATTTT
.	TRBJ2-5	.	TRBV21-1	CASSLYRAEGQETQYF	TGTGCCAGCAGTCTCTACCGTGCGGAGGGTCAAGAGACCCAGTACTTC
.	TRBJ1-2	.	TRBV10-2	CASKGGDYGYTF	TGCGCCAGCAAAGGAGGCGACTATGGCTACACCTTC
.	TRBJ1-3	.	TRBV15	CATSRDPTGHGNTIYF	TGTGCCACCAGCAGAGATCCCACAGGGCACGGAAACACCATATATTTT
TRBD1	TRBJ1-2	.	TRBV27	CASSSAARGLDGYTF	TGTGCCAGCAGTTCCGCCGCCAGGGGGCTGGATGGCTACACCTTC
.	TRBJ2-1	.	TRBV3-1/TRBV3-2	CASSQDAHKGLSNEQFF	TGTGCCAGCAGCCAAGATGCCCACAAGGGACTCTCAAATGAGCAGTTCTTC
.	TRBJ1-1	.	TRBV5-4	CASSLFGQRNTEAFF	TGTGCCAGCAGCTTGTTTGGACAGAGGAACACTGAAGCTTTCTTT
.	TRBJ2-1	.	TRBV6-1	CASSESVPWSSYNEQFF	TGTGCCAGCAGTGAATCGGTACCTTGGAGCTCCTACAATGAGCAGTTCTTC
TRBD2	TRBJ2-3	.	TRBV6-5	CASSYSSGSSDTQYF	TGTGCCAGCAGTTACTCGAGCGGGAGCTCAGATACGCAGTATTTT